The rows below give T cell receptor beta chains drawn from one sample of a study of blood T cell repertoires in COVID-19. Measured with immunoSEQ multiplex PCR; TCRdb has only the in-frame clones, and not every one. The sample yields about 270,000 clones, 75% to 90% seen once. The specimen was peripheral blood. The receptors were sampled from a woman aged 70-85 years with COVID-19, enrolled during active disease. The CDR3 runs from the conserved cysteine through the conserved F or W. The order of the fields is CDR3 protein, CDR3 DNA, CDR3 length, V gene, J gene, clone size, D gene. D genes are given only for firm matches. Clone size appears in some rows only: once, few, many, or a class for an expanded clone.

CDR3aa: CASRGSPLGSPLHF
CDR3nt: TGTGCCAGCAGGGGGAGCCCCCTGGGCTCACCCCTCCACTTT
len: 14
v_gene: TRBV28
j_gene: TRBJ1-6
abundance: NA
d_gene: NA

CDR3aa: CASSYSAGGEAFF
CDR3nt: TGTGCCAGCAGTTACTCAGCCGGGGGTGAAGCTTTCTTT
len: 13
v_gene: TRBV6-2/TRBV6-3
j_gene: TRBJ1-1
abundance: NA
d_gene: NA

CDR3aa: CATSDLGGGEVDTQYF
CDR3nt: TGTGCCACCAGTGATTTGGGCGGGGGCGAGGTAGATACGCAGTATTTT
len: 16
v_gene: TRBV24-1
j_gene: TRBJ2-3
abundance: NA
d_gene: NA

CDR3aa: CASSVGTGGDLALHF
CDR3nt: TGTGCCAGCAGCGTAGGGACAGGGGGTGATTTGGCCCTCCACTTT
len: 15
v_gene: TRBV9
j_gene: TRBJ1-6
abundance: NA
d_gene: TRBD1

CDR3aa: CASRLKELYSNQPQHF
CDR3nt: TGTGCCAGCAGATTAAAGGAGTTATATAGCAATCAGCCCCAGCATTTT
len: 16
v_gene: TRBV6-4
j_gene: TRBJ1-5
abundance: NA
d_gene: NA

CDR3aa: CASSRRLAGGLEQYF
CDR3nt: TGTGCCAGCAGCCGACGACTAGCGGGGGGGCTCGAGCAGTACTTC
len: 15
v_gene: TRBV4-2
j_gene: TRBJ2-7
abundance: NA
d_gene: TRBD2

CDR3aa: CASSPKASGGVREQFF
CDR3nt: TGTGCCAGCAGCCCAAAGGCTAGCGGGGGGGTTCGGGAGCAGTTCTTC
len: 16
v_gene: TRBV7-8
j_gene: TRBJ2-1
abundance: NA
d_gene: TRBD2

CDR3aa: CASRLASPETQYF
CDR3nt: TGTGCCAGCAGGTTAGCCAGTCCAGAGACCCAGTACTTC
len: 13
v_gene: TRBV12-3/TRBV12-4
j_gene: TRBJ2-5
abundance: NA
d_gene: NA

CDR3aa: CASSLGASEQYF
CDR3nt: TGTGCCAGCAGTTTAGGGGCGTCCGAGCAGTACTTC
len: 12
v_gene: TRBV12-3/TRBV12-4
j_gene: TRBJ2-7
abundance: NA
d_gene: NA

CDR3aa: CASSPRTGGTNTEAFF
CDR3nt: TGTGCCAGCAGCCCCCGGACAGGGGGCACGAACACTGAAGCTTTCTTT
len: 16
v_gene: TRBV9
j_gene: TRBJ1-1
abundance: NA
d_gene: TRBD1

CDR3aa: CASRRASQNTEAFF
CDR3nt: TGTGCCAGCAGGAGGGCCAGCCAGAACACTGAAGCTTTCTTT
len: 14
v_gene: TRBV6-5
j_gene: TRBJ1-1
abundance: few
d_gene: NA

CDR3aa: CASSLSGIIRGYTF
CDR3nt: TGTGCCAGCAGCTTATCAGGAATCATTCGTGGCTACACCTTC
len: 14
v_gene: TRBV7-2
j_gene: TRBJ1-2
abundance: NA
d_gene: NA

CDR3aa: CATSRAGDNQPQHF
CDR3nt: TGTGCCACCAGCAGAGCAGGGGACAATCAGCCCCAGCATTTT
len: 14
v_gene: TRBV15
j_gene: TRBJ1-5
abundance: NA
d_gene: NA

CDR3aa: CASSHLTEAFF
CDR3nt: TGTGCCAGCAGCCACCTCACTGAAGCTTTCTTT
len: 11
v_gene: TRBV3-1/TRBV3-2
j_gene: TRBJ1-1
abundance: NA
d_gene: NA

CDR3aa: CASSYRRGGYEQYF
CDR3nt: TGTGCCAGCAGTTACCGAAGGGGAGGGTACGAGCAGTACTTC
len: 14
v_gene: TRBV6-2/TRBV6-3
j_gene: TRBJ2-7
abundance: NA
d_gene: TRBD2

CDR3aa: CASSQGNFRRYF
CDR3nt: TGTGCCAGCAGCCAAGGGAACTTCAGGCGGTACTTC
len: 12
v_gene: TRBV3-1/TRBV3-2
j_gene: TRBJ2-7
abundance: NA
d_gene: NA

CDR3aa: CASSFRDQESYGYTF
CDR3nt: TGCGCCAGCAGCTTCCGGGATCAGGAATCCTATGGCTACACCTTC
len: 15
v_gene: TRBV5-1
j_gene: TRBJ1-2
abundance: NA
d_gene: NA

CDR3aa: CASIGQGYQPQHF
CDR3nt: TGTGCCAGCATAGGACAGGGGTATCAGCCCCAGCATTTT
len: 13
v_gene: TRBV21-1
j_gene: TRBJ1-5
abundance: once
d_gene: NA

CDR3aa: CASSLAGTVIEQYF
CDR3nt: TGTGCCAGCAGCCTGGCCGGGACAGTGATCGAGCAGTACTTC
len: 14
v_gene: TRBV13
j_gene: TRBJ2-7
abundance: NA
d_gene: TRBD1

CDR3aa: CASAFSSGTGITEAFF
CDR3nt: TGTGCTAGTGCCTTCTCATCCGGGACAGGGATCACTGAAGCTTTCTTT
len: 16
v_gene: TRBV12-5
j_gene: TRBJ1-1
abundance: NA
d_gene: TRBD1

CDR3aa: CASSLGQDNQPQHF
CDR3nt: TGTGCCAGCAGCTTGGGACAGGACAATCAGCCCCAGCATTTT
len: 14
v_gene: TRBV7-9
j_gene: TRBJ1-5
abundance: NA
d_gene: TRBD1

CDR3aa: CASSVQGFANYGYTF
CDR3nt: TGTGCCAGCAGCGTCCAGGGATTTGCTAACTATGGCTACACCTTC
len: 15
v_gene: TRBV9
j_gene: TRBJ1-2
abundance: NA
d_gene: NA

CDR3aa: CAISTSTGVGYNEQFF
CDR3nt: TGTGCCATCAGTACCTCGACAGGGGTCGGCTACAATGAGCAGTTCTTC
len: 16
v_gene: TRBV10-3
j_gene: TRBJ2-1
abundance: NA
d_gene: TRBD1

CDR3aa: CASSYTGESTEAFF
CDR3nt: TGTGCCAGCAGCTACACAGGGGAGAGCACTGAAGCTTTCTTT
len: 14
v_gene: TRBV7-2
j_gene: TRBJ1-1
abundance: NA
d_gene: TRBD1

CDR3aa: CASSTRQGGTGPYEQYF
CDR3nt: TGTGCCAGCAGCACCCGTCAAGGAGGGACAGGGCCCTACGAGCAGTACTTC
len: 17
v_gene: TRBV21-1
j_gene: TRBJ2-7
abundance: NA
d_gene: NA

CDR3aa: CASSVTGPSTDTQYF
CDR3nt: TGTGCCAGCAGCGTAACAGGCCCTAGCACAGATACGCAGTATTTT
len: 15
v_gene: TRBV9
j_gene: TRBJ2-3
abundance: once
d_gene: NA

CDR3aa: CASSFDPGGHNEQFF
CDR3nt: TGTGCCAGCAGCTTTGACCCCGGAGGCCACAATGAGCAGTTCTTC
len: 15
v_gene: TRBV5-4
j_gene: TRBJ2-1
abundance: NA
d_gene: NA

CDR3aa: CASSYEGGGADTQYF
CDR3nt: TGTGCCAGCAGTTACGAGGGCGGTGGTGCAGATACGCAGTATTTT
len: 15
v_gene: TRBV6-2/TRBV6-3
j_gene: TRBJ2-3
abundance: NA
d_gene: NA

CDR3aa: CASSTRDRESPLHF
CDR3nt: TGCGCCAGCAGCACCCGGGACAGGGAATCACCCCTCCACTTT
len: 14
v_gene: TRBV10-1
j_gene: TRBJ1-6
abundance: NA
d_gene: TRBD1

CDR3aa: CASSSGLASGTDTQYF
CDR3nt: TGTGCCAGCAGCTCCGGACTAGCATCGGGCACAGATACGCAGTATTTT
len: 16
v_gene: TRBV7-9
j_gene: TRBJ2-3
abundance: NA
d_gene: TRBD2

CDR3aa: CASSHAPGTTNEKLFF
CDR3nt: TGCGCCAGCAGCCATGCTCCCGGGACAACTAATGAAAAACTGTTTTTT
len: 16
v_gene: TRBV4-3
j_gene: TRBJ1-4
abundance: once
d_gene: NA

CDR3aa: CASSLGTGGGNTIYF
CDR3nt: TGTGCCAGCAGCTTAGGGACAGGGGGTGGAAACACCATATATTTT
len: 15
v_gene: TRBV7-2
j_gene: TRBJ1-3
abundance: NA
d_gene: TRBD1

CDR3aa: CASGYKTGQGCNQPQHF
CDR3nt: TGTGCCAGCGGTTACAAGACGGGACAGGGTTGTAATCAGCCCCAGCATTTT
len: 17
v_gene: TRBV6-7
j_gene: TRBJ1-5
abundance: NA
d_gene: TRBD1

CDR3aa: CASSQGGYLSTDTQYF
CDR3nt: TGTGCCAGCAGCCAAGGAGGTTATCTTAGCACAGATACGCAGTATTTT
len: 16
v_gene: TRBV3-1/TRBV3-2
j_gene: TRBJ2-3
abundance: NA
d_gene: NA

CDR3aa: CASSIRQGAIDEQFF
CDR3nt: TGTGCCAGTAGTATAAGGCAGGGGGCAATTGATGAGCAGTTCTTC
len: 15
v_gene: TRBV19
j_gene: TRBJ2-1
abundance: NA
d_gene: TRBD1

CDR3aa: CASSQHVFGGTQYF
CDR3nt: TGCGCCAGCAGCCAACACGTCTTCGGCGGTACGCAGTATTTT
len: 14
v_gene: TRBV4-1
j_gene: TRBJ2-3
abundance: NA
d_gene: NA

CDR3aa: CAILDSSSYNSPLHF
CDR3nt: TGTGCCATCCTGGACAGCTCATCCTATAATTCACCCCTCCACTTT
len: 15
v_gene: TRBV7-2
j_gene: TRBJ1-6
abundance: NA
d_gene: NA

CDR3aa: CASSPDSNSNQPQHF
CDR3nt: TGTGCCAGCTCACCGGACAGTAATAGCAATCAGCCCCAGCATTTT
len: 15
v_gene: TRBV18
j_gene: TRBJ1-5
abundance: NA
d_gene: NA

CDR3aa: CATSGQTGNYGYTF
CDR3nt: TGTGCCACCAGTGGGCAGACAGGAAACTATGGCTACACCTTC
len: 14
v_gene: TRBV24-1
j_gene: TRBJ1-2
abundance: NA
d_gene: NA

CDR3aa: CAWSRGLETQYF
CDR3nt: TGTGCCTGGTCCAGGGGGCTTGAGACCCAGTACTTC
len: 12
v_gene: TRBV30
j_gene: TRBJ2-5
abundance: NA
d_gene: TRBD1

CDR3aa: CASLGLAGNEQFF
CDR3nt: TGTGCCAGCCTGGGACTAGCGGGGAATGAGCAGTTCTTC
len: 13
v_gene: TRBV2
j_gene: TRBJ2-1
abundance: NA
d_gene: TRBD2

CDR3aa: CASSASFGEKLFF
CDR3nt: TGTGCCAGCAGCGCATCATTCGGGGAAAAACTGTTTTTT
len: 13
v_gene: TRBV9
j_gene: TRBJ1-4
abundance: NA
d_gene: NA

CDR3aa: CASSDMGRGPNYGYTF
CDR3nt: TGTGCCAGCAGTGACATGGGGAGGGGACCCAACTATGGCTACACCTTC
len: 16
v_gene: TRBV6-1
j_gene: TRBJ1-2
abundance: NA
d_gene: NA

CDR3aa: CATSDPQSGNYGYTF
CDR3nt: TGTGCCACCAGCGACCCTCAGTCAGGGAACTATGGCTACACCTTC
len: 15
v_gene: TRBV24-1
j_gene: TRBJ1-2
abundance: once
d_gene: NA

CDR3aa: CASSFGTSPDTQYF
CDR3nt: TGCGCCAGCAGCTTCGGGACTAGCCCTGATACGCAGTATTTT
len: 14
v_gene: TRBV5-1
j_gene: TRBJ2-3
abundance: NA
d_gene: TRBD2

CDR3aa: CASSLLVSMNTEAFF
CDR3nt: TGTGCCAGCAGTTTATTGGTCTCTATGAACACTGAAGCTTTCTTT
len: 15
v_gene: TRBV27
j_gene: TRBJ1-1
abundance: NA
d_gene: NA

CDR3aa: CASTRQGYGYTF
CDR3nt: TGTGCCAGCACCCGACAGGGCTATGGCTACACCTTC
len: 12
v_gene: TRBV28
j_gene: TRBJ1-2
abundance: NA
d_gene: TRBD1